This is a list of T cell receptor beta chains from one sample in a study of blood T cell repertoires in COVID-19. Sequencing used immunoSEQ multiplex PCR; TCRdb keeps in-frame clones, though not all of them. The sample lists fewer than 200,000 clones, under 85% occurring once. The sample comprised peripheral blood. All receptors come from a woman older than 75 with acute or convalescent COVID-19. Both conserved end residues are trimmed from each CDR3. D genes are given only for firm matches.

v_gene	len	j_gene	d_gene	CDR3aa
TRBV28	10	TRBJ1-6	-	ASSLFGSPLH
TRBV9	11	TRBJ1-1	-	ASSPTFDTEAF
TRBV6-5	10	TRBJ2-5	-	ASSTGSETQY
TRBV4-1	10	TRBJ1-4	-	ASSQPYEKLF
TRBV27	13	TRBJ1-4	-	ASSSGGGLNEKLF
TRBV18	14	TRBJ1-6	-	ASSRQVRGVSSPLH
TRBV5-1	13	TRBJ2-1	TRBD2	ASSFSSGVHNEQF
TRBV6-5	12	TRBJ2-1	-	ASTTNGLLNEQF
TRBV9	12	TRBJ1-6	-	ASSVGAYNSPLH
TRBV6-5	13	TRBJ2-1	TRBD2	ASKTASGTHNEQF
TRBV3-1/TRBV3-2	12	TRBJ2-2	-	ASSGSGRTGELF
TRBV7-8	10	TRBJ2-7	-	ASKTRSHEQY
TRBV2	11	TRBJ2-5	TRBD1	ASRRTGEETQY
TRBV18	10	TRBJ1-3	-	ASSPRVNTIY
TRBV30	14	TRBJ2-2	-	AWSAAGAANTGELF
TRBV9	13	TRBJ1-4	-	ASSVDGGLGEKLF
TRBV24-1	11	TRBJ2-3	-	ATSDRTQDTQY
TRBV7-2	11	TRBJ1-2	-	ASSLGEHYGYT
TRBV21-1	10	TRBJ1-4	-	ASSKAREKLF
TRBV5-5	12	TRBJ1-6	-	ASSLGQIGSPLH
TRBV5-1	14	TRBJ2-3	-	ASSLARGLKTDTQY
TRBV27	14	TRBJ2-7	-	ASSITLLASPYEQY
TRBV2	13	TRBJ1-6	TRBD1	ASSSSGGRDSPLH
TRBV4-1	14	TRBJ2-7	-	ASSPQLVHSPYEQY
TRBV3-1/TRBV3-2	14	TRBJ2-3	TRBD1	ASSQDRPGGTDTQY
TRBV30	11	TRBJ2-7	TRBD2	AWSVSAGYEQY
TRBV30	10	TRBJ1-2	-	AWTGGNYGYT
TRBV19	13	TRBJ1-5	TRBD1	ASSTQTGGGQPQH
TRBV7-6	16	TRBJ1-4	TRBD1	ASSPRGGQAATNEKLF
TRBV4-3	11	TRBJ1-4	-	ASSQEGLEKLF
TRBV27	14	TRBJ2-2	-	ASSPDPPGGTGELF
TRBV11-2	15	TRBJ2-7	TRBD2	ASSSTSGPSSAYEQY
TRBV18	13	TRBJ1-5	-	ASSPAVGTNQPQH
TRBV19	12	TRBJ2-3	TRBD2	ASRTSVSTDTQY
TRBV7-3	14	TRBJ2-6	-	ASSLSGGAGANVLT
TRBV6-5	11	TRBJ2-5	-	ASAPLYQETQY
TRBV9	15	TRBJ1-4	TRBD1	ASSVAGTGGADEKLF
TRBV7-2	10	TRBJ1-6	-	ASSLQGSPLH
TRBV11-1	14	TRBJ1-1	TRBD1	ASSRLQGSGNTEAF
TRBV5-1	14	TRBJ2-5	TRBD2	ASSLGTSGGGETQY
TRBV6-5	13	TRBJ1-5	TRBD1	ASTKPGQENQPQH
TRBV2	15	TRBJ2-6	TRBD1	ASSAVPTGAGANVLT
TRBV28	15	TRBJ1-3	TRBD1	ASRNSGTGGQIDTIY
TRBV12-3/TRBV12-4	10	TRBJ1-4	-	ASSVSGEKLF
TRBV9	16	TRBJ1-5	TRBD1	ASSDQPGQGPGGQPQH
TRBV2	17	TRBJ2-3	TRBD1	ASSEANPGQGGGTDTQY
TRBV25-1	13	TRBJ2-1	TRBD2	ASSEGLAGMNEQF
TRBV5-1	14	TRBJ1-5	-	ASSLEHKYSNQPQH
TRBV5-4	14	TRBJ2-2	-	ASSPSGHQNTGELF
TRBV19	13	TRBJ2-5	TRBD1	ASSRGQGSQETQY
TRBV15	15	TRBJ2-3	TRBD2	ATSRGSSGAVTDTQY
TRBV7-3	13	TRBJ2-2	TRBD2	ASSPRGEGTGELF
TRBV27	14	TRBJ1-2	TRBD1	ASRGKVSGGVYGYT
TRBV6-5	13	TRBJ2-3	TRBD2	ASTPGLANTDTQY
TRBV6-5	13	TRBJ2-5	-	ASSYSKRQKETQY